This is a list of T cell receptor beta chains from one sample in a study of OX40 agonist ivuxolimab in advanced cancers. Assay used: immunoSEQ multiplex PCR; TCRdb lists only in-frame clones, some missing. The sample holds approximately 57,000 clones, roughly 90% seen once. Here the sequenced sample was CD4+ or CD8+ T cells sorted from blood, taken in a trial of the OX40 agonist ivuxolimab. The source of these receptors is an adult with an advanced solid tumor such as melanoma, head and neck, liver or kidney cancer. Both conserved end residues are part of each CDR3. The D gene is left open where the match is weak. Clone size, where shown, is once, few, many, or a class for clones that have expanded.

d_gene,j_gene,v_gene,abundance,CDR3aa,CDR3nt
.,TRBJ1-4,TRBV27,.,CASGQLPLGEKLFF,TGTGCCAGCGGGCAACTACCCTTGGGAGAAAAACTGTTTTTT
.,TRBJ2-4,TRBV19,.,CASSPGTTTAKNIQYF,TGTGCCAGTAGTCCCGGGACAACTACGGCCAAAAACATTCAGTACTTC
TRBD1,TRBJ2-7,TRBV4-3,.,CASSQDPGGDEQYF,TGCGCCAGCAGCCAAGATCCAGGGGGCGACGAGCAGTACTTC
TRBD1,TRBJ1-1,TRBV7-9,.,CATPGDRGQNTEAFF,TGTGCCACCCCGGGGGACAGGGGGCAGAACACTGAAGCTTTCTTT
.,TRBJ1-5,TRBV27,.,CASTRGDSNQPQHF,TGTGCCAGCACGAGGGGAGATAGCAATCAGCCCCAGCATTTT
TRBD2,TRBJ2-1,TRBV27,.,CASTGLAGNEQFF,TGTGCCAGCACGGGACTAGCGGGAAATGAGCAGTTCTTC
.,TRBJ2-2,TRBV6-6,.,CASISDTGELFF,TGTGCCAGCATATCCGACACCGGGGAGCTGTTTTTT
.,TRBJ2-1,TRBV7-9,.,CASSSIGEVYREVANEQFF,TGTGCCAGCAGCTCGATAGGGGAGGTCTACAGGGAGGTTGCGAATGAGCAGTTCTTC
.,TRBJ2-5,TRBV7-9,.,CASSLNSLETQYF,TGTGCCAGCAGCTTGAATAGTTTGGAGACCCAGTACTTC
.,TRBJ1-1,TRBV15,.,CATSRVGTEAFF,TGTGCCACCAGCAGAGTTGGCACTGAAGCTTTCTTT
.,TRBJ1-1,TRBV6-5,.,CASSPWPYTEAFF,TGTGCCAGCAGCCCCTGGCCTTACACTGAAGCTTTCTTT
.,TRBJ1-2,TRBV13,.,CASSLGSEASIYGYTF,TGTGCCAGCAGTCTCGGGTCGGAGGCCTCTATCTATGGCTACACCTTC
TRBD1,TRBJ2-7,TRBV4-1,.,CASSHGQGDYAQYF,TGCGCCAGCAGCCATGGACAGGGGGATTACGCGCAGTACTTC
.,TRBJ1-2,TRBV2,.,CASSEAGNYNYGYTF,TGTGCCAGCAGTGAAGCAGGGAACTATAACTATGGCTACACCTTC
.,TRBJ1-1,TRBV6-5,.,CASRRDKYRNTEAFF,TGTGCCAGCAGAAGAGACAAATACCGGAACACTGAAGCTTTCTTT
TRBD2,TRBJ2-1,TRBV9,.,CASSVAYSGGLNEQFF,TGTGCCAGCAGCGTAGCTTATAGCGGGGGGCTCAATGAGCAGTTCTTC
.,TRBJ2-1,TRBV7-9,.,CASSLVITGGNEQFF,TGTGCCAGCAGCTTAGTTATTACAGGCGGGAATGAGCAGTTCTTC
.,TRBJ1-1,TRBV7-8,.,CASSLALLDGPEAFF,TGTGCCAGCAGCTTAGCGCTACTGGACGGACCTGAAGCTTTCTTT
.,TRBJ2-7,TRBV10-3,.,CAISDQGRAQDEQYF,TGTGCCATCAGTGATCAGGGCAGGGCCCAGGACGAGCAGTACTTC
TRBD2,TRBJ2-5,TRBV19,.,CASSATGTRETQYF,TGTGCCAGTAGTGCGACCGGGACTAGGGAGACCCAGTACTTC
.,TRBJ2-1,TRBV6-6,.,CASSLAPYNEQFF,TGTGCCAGCAGTCTCGCTCCCTACAATGAGCAGTTCTTC
.,TRBJ2-2,TRBV11-3,.,CASSLDLRPGTGELFF,TGTGCCAGCAGCTTAGATTTAAGGCCAGGAACCGGGGAGCTGTTTTTT
.,TRBJ1-1,TRBV5-1,once,CASSLTDPFSRFGAFF,TGCGCCAGCAGCCTGACAGATCCGTTTTCTAGGTTTGGGGCTTTCTTT
.,TRBJ1-1,TRBV6-1,once,CASSNLISGVVEAFF,TGTGCCAGCAGCAACCTTATCTCAGGGGTTGTTGAAGCTTTCTTT
TRBD2,TRBJ2-1,TRBV7-8,once,CASSLSVAGGPWNEQFF,TGTGCCAGCAGCTTAAGCGTGGCGGGAGGGCCGTGGAATGAGCAGTTCTTC
.,TRBJ1-5,TRBV19,once,CASRASFKHF,TGTGCCAGTAGGGCATCTTTCAAACATTTT
.,TRBJ1-2,TRBV21-1,.,CASSKDGGGYTF,TGTGCCAGCAGCAAAGATGGTGGCGGCTACACCTTC
.,TRBJ2-7,TRBV7-9,.,CASSLGPGEQYF,TGTGCCAGCAGCTTAGGCCCGGGGGAGCAGTACTTC
.,TRBJ1-5,TRBV6-6,.,CASSHPGHINQPQHF,TGTGCCAGCAGTCACCCGGGACATATTAATCAGCCCCAGCATTTT
TRBD1,TRBJ2-2,TRBV14,.,CASSQGTGLYGELFF,TGTGCCAGCAGCCAAGGGACAGGGTTATACGGGGAGCTGTTTTTT
.,TRBJ1-5,TRBV4-2,.,CASSQEVVSGQPQHF,TGTGCCAGCAGCCAAGAGGTGGTATCGGGCCAGCCCCAGCATTTT
.,TRBJ1-1,TRBV6-5,.,CASSPGPRNTEAFF,TGTGCCAGCAGTCCGGGACCCAGGAACACTGAAGCTTTCTTT
.,TRBJ2-6,TRBV7-9,.,CASSTQSSGANVLTF,TGTGCCAGCAGCACCCAGAGCTCTGGGGCCAACGTCCTGACTTTC
.,TRBJ1-6,TRBV5-1,.,CASSPGAREGSYNSPLHF,TGCGCCAGCAGCCCCGGGGCCAGGGAGGGGTCCTATAATTCACCCCTCCACTTT
TRBD2,TRBJ2-2,TRBV7-6,.,CASSPRAGEAGELFF,TGTGCCAGCAGCCCTAGGGCGGGAGAGGCCGGGGAGCTGTTTTTT
.,TRBJ2-7,TRBV5-6,.,CASSPTSSYEQYF,TGTGCCAGCAGCCCAACATCTTCCTACGAGCAGTACTTC
.,TRBJ1-1,TRBV15,.,CATSRGRRPNTEAFF,TGTGCCACCAGCAGAGGAAGGCGGCCGAACACTGAAGCTTTCTTT
TRBD2,TRBJ2-3,TRBV9,.,CASSVVAGGTDTQYF,TGTGCCAGCAGCGTAGTAGCGGGAGGCACAGATACGCAGTATTTT
.,TRBJ2-3,TRBV10-3,.,CAISEGTDTQYF,TGTGCCATCAGTGAGGGCACAGATACGCAGTATTTT
TRBD1,TRBJ1-3,TRBV28,.,CASSSSMDRYLKRNTIYF,TGTGCCAGCAGTTCCTCGATGGACAGGTACCTAAAACGAAACACCATATATTTT
TRBD1,TRBJ2-7,TRBV13,.,CASSQGTDREQYF,TGTGCCAGCAGCCAGGGGACAGACCGCGAGCAGTACTTC
.,TRBJ1-2,TRBV30,.,CAWNSRPGYGYTF,TGTGCCTGGAATTCGAGGCCAGGCTATGGCTACACCTTC
.,TRBJ2-5,TRBV5-6,.,CASSLDGGPVYF,TGTGCCAGCAGCTTGGACGGGGGGCCCGTTTACTTC
TRBD2,TRBJ2-1,TRBV9,.,CASSSSGLAGLSSYNEQFF,TGTGCCAGCAGCTCGTCGGGACTAGCGGGACTCAGCTCCTACAATGAGCAGTTCTTC
.,TRBJ2-3,TRBV11-2,.,CASSLDPGFPTDTQYF,TGTGCCAGCAGCTTAGATCCTGGATTCCCCACAGATACGCAGTATTTT
.,TRBJ1-2,TRBV5-4,.,CASSPSPPGYEISTYGYTF,TGTGCCAGCTCCCCTAGCCCCCCGGGATACGAAATTTCCACGTATGGCTACACCTTC
.,TRBJ1-2,TRBV25-1,.,CASSGQGGYTF,TGTGCCAGCAGTGGGCAGGGAGGCTACACCTTC
.,TRBJ2-1,TRBV6-5,once,CASSYGVVGYNEQFF,TGTGCCAGCAGTTACGGGGTGGTGGGCTACAATGAGCAGTTCTTC
.,TRBJ1-2,TRBV20-1,once,CSERDIYGYTF,TGCAGTGAGAGGGACATCTATGGCTACACCTTC
.,TRBJ2-5,TRBV27,.,CASRPGAGENQETQYF,TGTGCCAGCAGGCCGGGGGCGGGAGAGAACCAAGAGACCCAGTACTTC
.,TRBJ2-3,TRBV5-1,.,CASSLVPTDTQYF,TGCGCCAGCAGCTTGGTTCCCACAGATACGCAGTATTTT
TRBD2,TRBJ2-2,TRBV27,.,CASRIGRGEGRELFF,TGTGCCAGTCGGATAGGTCGGGGGGAAGGGAGGGAGCTGTTTTTT
.,TRBJ1-1,TRBV5-6,.,CASSGDSYMNTEAFF,TGTGCCAGCAGCGGCGACAGCTACATGAACACTGAAGCTTTCTTT
TRBD2,TRBJ2-7,TRBV28,.,CAASGTSYEQYF,TGTGCCGCTAGCGGGACATCTTACGAGCAGTACTTC
TRBD1,TRBJ1-2,TRBV19,.,CASSAGQNYGYTF,TGTGCCAGTAGTGCGGGACAGAACTATGGCTACACCTTC
.,TRBJ1-1,TRBV6-5,.,CASTGIGHTEAFF,TGTGCCAGTACCGGGATCGGGCACACTGAAGCTTTCTTT
.,TRBJ2-1,TRBV7-6,.,CASSLLPDSSSYNEQFF,TGTGCCAGCAGCCTCCTCCCGGACAGTAGCTCCTACAATGAGCAGTTCTTC
.,TRBJ1-2,TRBV9,.,CASSAMASSTVGGYTF,TGTGCCAGCAGCGCGATGGCCAGCTCTACCGTTGGTGGCTACACCTTC
.,TRBJ2-7,TRBV11-3,.,CASSSSTDPNEQYF,TGTGCCAGCAGCTCTTCCACAGATCCTAACGAGCAGTACTTC